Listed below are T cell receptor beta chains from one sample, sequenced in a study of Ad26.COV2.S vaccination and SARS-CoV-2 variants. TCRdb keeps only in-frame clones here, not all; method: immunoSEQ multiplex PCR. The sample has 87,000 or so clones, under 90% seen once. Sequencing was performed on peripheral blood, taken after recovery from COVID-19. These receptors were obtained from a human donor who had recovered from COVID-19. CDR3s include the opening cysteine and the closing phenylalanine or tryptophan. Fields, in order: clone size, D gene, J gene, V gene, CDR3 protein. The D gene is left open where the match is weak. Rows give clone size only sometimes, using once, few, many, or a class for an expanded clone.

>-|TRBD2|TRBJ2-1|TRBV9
CASSGRSSGRGNDEQFF
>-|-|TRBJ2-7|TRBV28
CASSAARESYEQYF
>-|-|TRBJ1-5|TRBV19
CASSTGTTLGNQPQHF
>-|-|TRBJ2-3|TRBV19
CASSPSDTQYF
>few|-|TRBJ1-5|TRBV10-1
CASSESLGQPQHF
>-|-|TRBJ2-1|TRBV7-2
CASSLGSTGTDNEQFF
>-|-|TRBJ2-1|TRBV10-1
CASSTSESSYNEQFF
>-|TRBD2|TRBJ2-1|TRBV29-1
CSATSGGALYNEQFF
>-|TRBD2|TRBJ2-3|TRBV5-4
CASSLSPAGYTDTQYF
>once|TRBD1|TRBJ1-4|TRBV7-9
CASSSRGYNEKLFF
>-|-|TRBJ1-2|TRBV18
CASSPLDKEGGYTF
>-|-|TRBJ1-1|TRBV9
CASSPRSGRGNEAFF
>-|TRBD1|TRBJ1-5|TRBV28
CASSWTGGPQPQHF
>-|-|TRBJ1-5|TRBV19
CASSISPWVRDQPQHF
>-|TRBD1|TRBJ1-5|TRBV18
CASSLRGLGQPQHF
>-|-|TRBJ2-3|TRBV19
CASTYAGRRTDTQYF
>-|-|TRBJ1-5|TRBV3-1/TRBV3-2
CASSPPGNQPQHF
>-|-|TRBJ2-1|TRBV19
CASSIEDIYNEQFF
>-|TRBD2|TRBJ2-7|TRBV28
CASSLAGGPHEQYF
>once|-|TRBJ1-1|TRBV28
CASSSYTEAFF
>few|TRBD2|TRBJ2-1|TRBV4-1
CASSQGPTSGRLGNEQFF
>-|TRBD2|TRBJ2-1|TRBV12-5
CASGLGSSGRAEYEQFF
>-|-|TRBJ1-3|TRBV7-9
CASSSPGSNRNTIYF
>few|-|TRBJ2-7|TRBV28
CASSFQKVAYEQYF
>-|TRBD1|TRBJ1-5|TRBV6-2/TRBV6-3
CASSRDSFNQPQHF
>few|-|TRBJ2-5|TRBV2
CASSDGGGRIQETQYF
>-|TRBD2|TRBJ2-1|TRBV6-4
CASSDSISRLAGGYNEQFF
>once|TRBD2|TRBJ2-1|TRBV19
CASSHNPGLAVYNEQFF
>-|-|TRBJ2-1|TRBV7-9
CASSLVNHAGGEQFF
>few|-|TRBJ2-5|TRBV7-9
CASSLGDRETQYF
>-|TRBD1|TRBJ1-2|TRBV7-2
CASSSRTGTGGPANYGYTF
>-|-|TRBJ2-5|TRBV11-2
CASSLRQVRLETQYF
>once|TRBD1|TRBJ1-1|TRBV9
CASSPQGLSPEAFF
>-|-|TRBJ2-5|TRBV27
CASRPYQGRVETQYF
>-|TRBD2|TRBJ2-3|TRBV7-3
CASSPTSGRSDTQYF
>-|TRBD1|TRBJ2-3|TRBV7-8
CASSFGQGAWTDTQYF
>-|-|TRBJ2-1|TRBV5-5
CASSFGQAWGSGSYNEQFF
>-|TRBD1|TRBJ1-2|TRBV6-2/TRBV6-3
CASSYSGQIYGYTF
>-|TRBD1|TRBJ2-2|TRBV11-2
CASRESGGAGELFF
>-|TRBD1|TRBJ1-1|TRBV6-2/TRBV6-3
CASTPRGAGITEAFF
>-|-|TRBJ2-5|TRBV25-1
CASGARTDSSSQYF
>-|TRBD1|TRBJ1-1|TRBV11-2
CASSWDRRNTEAFF
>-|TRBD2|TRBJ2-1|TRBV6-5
CASRTGLAVGEQFF
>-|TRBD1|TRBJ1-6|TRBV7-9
CASRPGQGGNSPLHF